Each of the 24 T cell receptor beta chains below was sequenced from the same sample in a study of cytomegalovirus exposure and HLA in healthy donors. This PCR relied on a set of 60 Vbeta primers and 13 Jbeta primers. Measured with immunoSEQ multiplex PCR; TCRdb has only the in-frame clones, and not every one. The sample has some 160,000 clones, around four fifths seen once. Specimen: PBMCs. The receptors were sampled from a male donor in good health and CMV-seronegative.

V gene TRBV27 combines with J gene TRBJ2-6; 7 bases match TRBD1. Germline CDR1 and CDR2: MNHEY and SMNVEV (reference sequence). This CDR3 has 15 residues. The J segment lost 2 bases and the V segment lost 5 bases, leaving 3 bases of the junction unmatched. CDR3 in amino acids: CASSKGTAGANVLTF. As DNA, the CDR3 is TGTGCCAGCAGTAAAGGGACAGCTGGGGCCAACGTCCTGACTTTC.

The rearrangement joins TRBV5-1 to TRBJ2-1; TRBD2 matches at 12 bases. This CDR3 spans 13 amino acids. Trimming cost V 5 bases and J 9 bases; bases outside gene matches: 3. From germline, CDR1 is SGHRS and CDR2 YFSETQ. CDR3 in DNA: TGCGCCAGCAGGACTAGCGGGAGTGGTGAGCAGTTCTTC. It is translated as CASRTSGSGEQFF. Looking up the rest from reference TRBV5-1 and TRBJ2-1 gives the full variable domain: KAGVTQTPRYLIKTRGQQVTLSCSPISGHRSVSWYQQTPGQGLQFLFEYFSETQRNKGNFPGRFSGRQFSNSRSEMNVSTLELGDSALYLCASRTSGSGEQFFGPGTRLTVL.

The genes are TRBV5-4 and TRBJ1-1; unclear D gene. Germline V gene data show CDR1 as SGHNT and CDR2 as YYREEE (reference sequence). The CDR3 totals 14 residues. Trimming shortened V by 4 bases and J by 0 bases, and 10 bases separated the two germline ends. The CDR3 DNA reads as TGTGCCAGCAGCCGGGAGAACCTGAACACTGAAGCTTTCTTT. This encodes CASSRENLNTEAFF. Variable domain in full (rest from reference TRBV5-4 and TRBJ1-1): ETGVTQSPTHLIKTRGQQVTLRCSSQSGHNTVSWYQQALGQGPQFIFQYYREEENGRGNFPPRFSGLQFPNYSSELNVNALELDDSALYLCASSRENLNTEAFFGQGTRLTVV.

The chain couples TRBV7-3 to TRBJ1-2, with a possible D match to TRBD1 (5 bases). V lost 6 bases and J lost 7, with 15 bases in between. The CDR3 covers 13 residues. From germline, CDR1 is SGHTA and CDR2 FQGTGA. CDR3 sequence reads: CASRSPGNRGYTF. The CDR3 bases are TGTGCCAGCAGATCCCCAGGGAATCGTGGCTACACCTTC.

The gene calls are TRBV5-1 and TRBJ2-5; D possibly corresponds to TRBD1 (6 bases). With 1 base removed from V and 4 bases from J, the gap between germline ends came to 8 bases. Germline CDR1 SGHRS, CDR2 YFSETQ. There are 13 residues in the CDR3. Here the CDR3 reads CASSLKQGETQYF. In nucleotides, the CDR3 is TGCGCCAGCAGCTTGAAACAGGGAGAGACCCAGTACTTC.

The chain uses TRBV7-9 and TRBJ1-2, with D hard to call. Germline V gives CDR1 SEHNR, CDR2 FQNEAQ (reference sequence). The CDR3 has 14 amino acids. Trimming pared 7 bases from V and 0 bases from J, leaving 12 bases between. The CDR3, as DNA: TGTGCCAGCAACCCGAGCTTCGCTAACTATGGCTACACCTTC. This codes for CASNPSFANYGYTF.

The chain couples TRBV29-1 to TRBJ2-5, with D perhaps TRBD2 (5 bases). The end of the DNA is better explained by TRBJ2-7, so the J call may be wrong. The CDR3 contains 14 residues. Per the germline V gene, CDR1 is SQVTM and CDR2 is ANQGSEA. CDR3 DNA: TGCAGCGTTTCTAGGACGGGGATTCCCTACGAGCAGTACTTC. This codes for CSVSRTGIPYEQYF.

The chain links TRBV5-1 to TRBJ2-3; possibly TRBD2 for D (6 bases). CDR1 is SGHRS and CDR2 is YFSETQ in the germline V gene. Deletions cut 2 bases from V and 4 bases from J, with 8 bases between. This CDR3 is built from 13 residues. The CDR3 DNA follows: TGCGCCAGCAGCTTAGCGGGCGCAGATACGCAGTATTTT. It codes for CASSLAGADTQYF.

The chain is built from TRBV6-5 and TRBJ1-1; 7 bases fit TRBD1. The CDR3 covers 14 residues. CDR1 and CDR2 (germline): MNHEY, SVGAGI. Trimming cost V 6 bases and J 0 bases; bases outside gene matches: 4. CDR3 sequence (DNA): TGTGCCAGCAGCGCGACAGGGTTGAACACTGAAGCTTTCTTT. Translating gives CASSATGLNTEAFF.

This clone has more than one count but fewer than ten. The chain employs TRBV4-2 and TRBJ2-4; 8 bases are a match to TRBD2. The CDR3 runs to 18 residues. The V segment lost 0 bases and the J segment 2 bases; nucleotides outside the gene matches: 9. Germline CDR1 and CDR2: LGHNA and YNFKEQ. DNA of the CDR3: TGTGCCAGCAGCCAAGATCTTGTGGGCGGGGGGTCCAAAAACATTCAGTACTTC. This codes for CASSQDLVGGGSKNIQYF.

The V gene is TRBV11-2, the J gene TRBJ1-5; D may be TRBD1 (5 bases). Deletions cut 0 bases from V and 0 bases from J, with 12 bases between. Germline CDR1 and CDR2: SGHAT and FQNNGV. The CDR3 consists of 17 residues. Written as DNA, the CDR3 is TGTGCCAGCAGCTTAGATGGGGGGTTCCCTAGCAATCAGCCCCAGCATTTT. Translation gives CASSLDGGFPSNQPQHF.

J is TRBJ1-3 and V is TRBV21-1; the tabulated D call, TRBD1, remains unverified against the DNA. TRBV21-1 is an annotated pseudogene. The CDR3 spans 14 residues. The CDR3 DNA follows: TGTGCCAGCAGCAGGACAGGGGGCGGAAACACCATATATTTT. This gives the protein CASSRTGGGNTIYF.

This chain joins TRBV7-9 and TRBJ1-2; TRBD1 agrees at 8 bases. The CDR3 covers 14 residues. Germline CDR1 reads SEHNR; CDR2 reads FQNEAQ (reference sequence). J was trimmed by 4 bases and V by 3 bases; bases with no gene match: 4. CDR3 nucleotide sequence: TGTGCCAGCAGCTTCGACAGGGGATCCTATGGCTACACCTTC. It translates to CASSFDRGSYGYTF.

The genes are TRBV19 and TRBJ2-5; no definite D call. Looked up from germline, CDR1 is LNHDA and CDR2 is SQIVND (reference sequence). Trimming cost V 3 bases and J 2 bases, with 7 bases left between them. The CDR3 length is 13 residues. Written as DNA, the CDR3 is TGTGCCAGTAGTATCCTACCACAAGAGACCCAGTACTTC. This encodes CASSILPQETQYF. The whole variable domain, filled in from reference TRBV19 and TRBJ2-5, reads DGGITQSPKYLFRKEGQNVTLSCEQNLNHDAMYWYRQDPGQGLRLIYYSQIVNDFQKGDIAEGYSVSREKKESFPLTVTSAQKNPTAFYLCASSILPQETQYFGPGTRLLVL.

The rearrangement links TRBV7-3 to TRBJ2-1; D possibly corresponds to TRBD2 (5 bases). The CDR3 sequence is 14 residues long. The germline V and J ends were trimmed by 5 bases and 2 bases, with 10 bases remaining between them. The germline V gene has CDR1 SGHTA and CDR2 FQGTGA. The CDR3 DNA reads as TGTGCCAGCAGCCTGGGAGAGACCTACAATGAGCAGTTCTTC. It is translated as CASSLGETYNEQFF.

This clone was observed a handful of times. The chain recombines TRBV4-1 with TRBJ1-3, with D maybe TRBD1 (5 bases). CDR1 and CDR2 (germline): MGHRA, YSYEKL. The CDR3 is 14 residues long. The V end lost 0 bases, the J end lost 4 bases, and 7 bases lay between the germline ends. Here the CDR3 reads CASSQDSGGNTIYF. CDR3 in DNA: TGCGCCAGCAGCCAAGACTCAGGGGGAAACACCATATATTTT.

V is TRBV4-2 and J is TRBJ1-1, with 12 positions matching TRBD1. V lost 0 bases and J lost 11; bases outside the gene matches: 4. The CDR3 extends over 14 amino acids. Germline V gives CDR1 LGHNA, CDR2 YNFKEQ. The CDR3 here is CASSQDGDRGRAFF. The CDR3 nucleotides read TGTGCCAGCAGCCAAGATGGGGACAGGGGGCGGGCTTTCTTT.

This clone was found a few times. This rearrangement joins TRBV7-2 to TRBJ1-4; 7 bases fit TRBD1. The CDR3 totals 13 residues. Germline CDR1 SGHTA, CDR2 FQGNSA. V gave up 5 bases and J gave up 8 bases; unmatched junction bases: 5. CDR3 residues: CASSAQGSEKLFF. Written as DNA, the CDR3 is TGTGCCAGCAGCGCACAGGGGTCGGAAAAACTGTTTTTT.

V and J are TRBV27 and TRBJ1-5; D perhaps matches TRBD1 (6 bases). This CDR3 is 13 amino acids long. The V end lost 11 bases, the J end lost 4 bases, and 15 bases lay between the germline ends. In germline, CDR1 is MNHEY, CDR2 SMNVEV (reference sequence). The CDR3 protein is CASGTQLNQPQHF. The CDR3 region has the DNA TGTGCCTCCGGGACACAGCTGAATCAGCCCCAGCATTTT.

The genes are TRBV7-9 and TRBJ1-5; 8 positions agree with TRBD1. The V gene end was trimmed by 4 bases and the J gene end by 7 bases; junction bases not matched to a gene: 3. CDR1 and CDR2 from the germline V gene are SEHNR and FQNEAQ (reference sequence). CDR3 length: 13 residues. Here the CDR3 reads CASSYRGEQPQHF. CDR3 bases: TGTGCCAGCAGCTACAGGGGGGAACAGCCCCAGCATTTT.

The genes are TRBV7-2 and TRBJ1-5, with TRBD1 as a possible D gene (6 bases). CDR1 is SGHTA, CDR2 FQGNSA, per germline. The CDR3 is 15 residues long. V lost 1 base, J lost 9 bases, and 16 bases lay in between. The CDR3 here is CASSLEPLGGRPQHF. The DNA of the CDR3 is TGTGCCAGCAGCTTAGAACCGCTTGGGGGCCGGCCCCAGCATTTT. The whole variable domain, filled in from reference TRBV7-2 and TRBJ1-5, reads GAGVSQSPSNKVTEKGKDVELRCDPISGHTALYWYRQSLGQGLEFLIYFQGNSAPDKSGLPSDRFSAERTGGSVSTLTIQRTQQEDSAVYLCASSLEPLGGRPQHFGDGTRLSIL.

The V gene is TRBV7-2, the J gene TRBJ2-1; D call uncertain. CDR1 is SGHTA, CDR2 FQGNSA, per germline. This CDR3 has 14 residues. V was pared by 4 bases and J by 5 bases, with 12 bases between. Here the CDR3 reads CASSSAGWDNEQFF. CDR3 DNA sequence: TGTGCCAGCAGCTCTGCAGGTTGGGACAATGAGCAGTTCTTC. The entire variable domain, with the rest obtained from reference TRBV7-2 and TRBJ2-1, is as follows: GAGVSQSPSNKVTEKGKDVELRCDPISGHTALYWYRQSLGQGLEFLIYFQGNSAPDKSGLPSDRFSAERTGGSVSTLTIQRTQQEDSAVYLCASSSAGWDNEQFFGPGTRLTVL.

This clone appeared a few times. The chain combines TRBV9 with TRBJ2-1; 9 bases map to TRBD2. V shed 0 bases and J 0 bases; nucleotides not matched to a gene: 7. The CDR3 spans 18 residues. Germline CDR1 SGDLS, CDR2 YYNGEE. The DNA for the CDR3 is TGTGCCAGCAGCGTAGGGGGCGGGAGGGACATCTCCTACAATGAGCAGTTCTTC. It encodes CASSVGGGRDISYNEQFF. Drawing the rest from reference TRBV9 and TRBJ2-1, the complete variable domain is DSGVTQTPKHLITATGQRVTLRCSPRSGDLSVYWYQQSLDQGLQFLIQYYNGEERAKGNILERFSAQQFPDLHSELNLSSLELGDSALYFCASSVGGGRDISYNEQFFGPGTRLTVL.

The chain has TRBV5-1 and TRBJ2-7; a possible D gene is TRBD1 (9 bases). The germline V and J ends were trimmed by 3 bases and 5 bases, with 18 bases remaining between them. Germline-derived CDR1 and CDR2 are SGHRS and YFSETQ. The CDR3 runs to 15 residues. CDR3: CASSSRGDRVNEQYF. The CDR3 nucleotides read TGCGCCAGCAGCTCGCGGGGGGACAGGGTCAACGAGCAGTACTTC.